The T cell receptor (beta chain) under discussion was sequenced for a study of blood T cell repertoires in COVID-19. V was cut by 5 bases and J by 6 bases, with 13 bases left in between. Per the germline V gene, CDR1 is MNHEY and CDR2 is SMNVEV (reference sequence). The CDR3 sequence is 13 residues long. Per the authors' pipeline: For nucleated cells, counts were estimated from reference gene primer amplification. Only in-frame clones appear in the TCRdb table, and some are missing; sequencing was by immunoSEQ multiplex PCR. For V, J and clone size, that table is used; D and trimming come from the DNA. The sample has 65,000 or so clones, 65% to 85% seen once.

The origin of this receptor is a human donor in a cohort sampled during active COVID-19. Sequenced input: peripheral blood. V usage is TRBV27 and J usage is TRBJ1-2, with D maybe TRBD1 (5 bases). CDR3 region: CASSPGPGDGYTF. The CDR3 bases are TGTGCCAGCAGTCCGGGACCGGGGGATGGCTACACCTTC.